A selection of T cell receptor beta chains follows, all from one sample in a study of blood T cell repertoires in COVID-19. The data were produced by immunoSEQ multiplex PCR, yet TCRdb's version contains in-frame clones alone and is incomplete. Among roughly 190,000 clones, about 80% were seen once, and the ten largest hold approximately 15%. The sequencing input was peripheral blood. The receptor source for this set is a man between 25 and 39 years old with active or convalescent COVID-19. Both conserved end residues are part of each CDR3. The D gene is left open where the match is weak. Size values are once, few and many counts, or a class for expanded clones, and some rows have none.

TGTGCCAGCAGCTATCAGGAGAACACTGAAGCTTTCTTT,CASSYQENTEAFF,few,NA,TRBJ1-1,TRBV7-3
TGCGCCAGCAGCTTGGATCTGACTAGCGGGGGAACCGGGGAGCTGTTTTTT,CASSLDLTSGGTGELFF,NA,TRBD2,TRBJ2-2,TRBV5-1
TGTGCCAGCAGTTACTCGAGGGGTACAGGGAACTATGGCTACACCTTC,CASSYSRGTGNYGYTF,NA,NA,TRBJ1-2,TRBV6-5
TGTGCCAGCAGCTTCCTAGTAGGCGGTTTTCAAGAGACCCAGTACTTC,CASSFLVGGFQETQYF,NA,NA,TRBJ2-5,TRBV7-2
TGTGCCAGCAGCTTAGGGCGGAACATGAACACTGAAGCTTTCTTT,CASSLGRNMNTEAFF,NA,NA,TRBJ1-1,TRBV11-2
TGTGCCAGCAGTGACTTAGCCCGGGACAGGCCGCTAGAGACCCAGTACTTC,CASSDLARDRPLETQYF,NA,TRBD1,TRBJ2-5,TRBV2
TGTGCCAGCAGCCAAGACCCCCCTAGCGGGGGTCCAGATACGCAGTATTTT,CASSQDPPSGGPDTQYF,few,TRBD2,TRBJ2-3,TRBV3-1/TRBV3-2
TGCGCCAGCAGCCGCAGACCCAGGGGAAGGCCGGAGTTCTCCTACAATGAGCAGTTCTTC,CASSRRPRGRPEFSYNEQFF,once,NA,TRBJ2-1,TRBV4-1
TGTGCCAGCAGCGGAGGTTTTGGGGGGGCGGCCAAAAACATTCAGTACTTC,CASSGGFGGAAKNIQYF,NA,NA,TRBJ2-4,TRBV9
TGCGCCAGCAGCCAAGATCGGGCTAGCGGGAGTATCGGGGAGCTGTTTTTT,CASSQDRASGSIGELFF,NA,TRBD2,TRBJ2-2,TRBV4-1
TGTGCCAGCAGCGGTACCGCTTCTCCAAGACAGGGGGGCTATGGCTACACCTTC,CASSGTASPRQGGYGYTF,NA,TRBD1,TRBJ1-2,TRBV9
TGTGCCAGCAGCTCCACCTACGAGCAGTACTTC,CASSSTYEQYF,NA,NA,TRBJ2-7,TRBV11-3
TGTGCCAGCAGCCAGCAGACTAGCGGGATTTACACCGGGGAGCTGTTTTTT,CASSQQTSGIYTGELFF,once,TRBD2,TRBJ2-2,TRBV14
TGTGCCAGCAGCCAAGGTACAGTGACTACCTCTGGGGCCAACGTCCTGACTTTC,CASSQGTVTTSGANVLTF,NA,NA,TRBJ2-6,TRBV3-1/TRBV3-2
TGTGCCAGCAGCCTACAGGGCGACGGCTATGGCTACACCTTC,CASSLQGDGYGYTF,NA,NA,TRBJ1-2,TRBV9
TGTGCCAGTAGTTCCCCAGGGGGCTCCTATAATTCACCCCTCCACTTT,CASSSPGGSYNSPLHF,NA,TRBD1,TRBJ1-6,TRBV19
TGTGCCAGCAGTGGCCAGGGGGTGTTAAATGAGCAGTTCTTC,CASSGQGVLNEQFF,NA,TRBD1,TRBJ2-1,TRBV25-1
TGTGCCTGGACGGTCGCGGATGGCTACACCTTC,CAWTVADGYTF,few,NA,TRBJ1-2,TRBV30
TGTGCCAGCTCGCGACAGGGAGCCACTGAAGCTTTCTTT,CASSRQGATEAFF,NA,TRBD1,TRBJ1-1,TRBV18
TGTGCCAGCAGTGAAGCCCGGGATGTTAACTATGGCTACACCTTC,CASSEARDVNYGYTF,NA,NA,TRBJ1-2,TRBV6-1
TGTGCCAGCAGCGGGGGGACTAGCGGGAACACAGATACGCAGTATTTT,CASSGGTSGNTDTQYF,NA,TRBD2,TRBJ2-3,TRBV9
TGTGCCAGTACTGACGAGAGGCTCAGTGGGAGCAATCAGCCCCAGCATTTT,CASTDERLSGSNQPQHF,NA,NA,TRBJ1-5,TRBV19
TGTGCCAGTAGCCGTGACAGGGAGGTTACTGAAGCTTTCTTT,CASSRDREVTEAFF,few,TRBD1,TRBJ1-1,TRBV19
TGTGCCAGCAGTGAAGGGACAGGGAATCAGCCCCAGCATTTT,CASSEGTGNQPQHF,NA,TRBD1,TRBJ1-5,TRBV2
TGTGCCAGTAGTAGGGGGCTGAACACAGCTAAGGAGCAGTTCTTC,CASSRGLNTAKEQFF,NA,NA,TRBJ2-1,TRBV19